This T cell receptor beta chain was recovered during a study of T cell changes during pregnancy in multiple sclerosis. Sequenced by immunoSEQ multiplex PCR; TCRdb stores in-frame clones only, minus some. Seen here are tens of thousands of clones, 85% to 95% observed once, and the top ten hold roughly 3%. The CDR3 consists of 13 residues. Germline-derived CDR1 and CDR2 are GTSNPN and SVGIG (reference sequence). The V end was cut by 2 bases, the J end by 5 bases, with 12 bases between. This material consisted of peripheral blood, taken in the third trimester of pregnancy. This receptor was taken from a female donor in good health, enrolled as a control in a pregnancy study. This chain links TRBV30 with TRBJ2-5; maybe TRBD1 (6 bases). The CDR3 DNA sequence: TGTGCCTGGAGTTCCCAGGGGACCGAGACCCAGTACTTC. This translates into CAWSSQGTETQYF.